Shown below are 26 T cell receptor beta chains from a single sample sequenced in a study of sequential checkpoint blockade in melanoma. The treatment denotes: randomized to nivolumab then ipilimumab (arm A) or the reverse (arm B). Clones were read by immunoSEQ multiplex PCR, and TCRdb kept only the in-frame ones, dropping some. The sample comprises about 11,000 clones, 28% of which are singletons, and 26% rests with the top ten. Sequencing was performed on tumor tissue (inferred from file names), taken from a patient given nivolumab and ipilimumab in sequence. All receptors derive from a human donor with melanoma.

V is TRBV23-1 and J is TRBJ1-1; a weak D match, TRBD1 (5 bases). TRBV23-1 is marked as an open reading frame, function uncertain. The CDR3 sequence is 13 residues long. Trimming removed 6 bases at V and 4 bases at J, with 12 bases between. The chain's CDR3 is CASSFSGLTEAFF. CDR3 DNA sequence: TGCGCCAGCAGCTTTTCAGGGCTCACTGAAGCTTTCTTT.

V usage is TRBV18 and J usage is TRBJ1-5; TRBD1 is a possible D gene (5 bases). This CDR3 is 15 amino acids long. Germline-derived CDR1 and CDR2 are KGHSH and LQKENI. V gave up 3 bases and J gave up 6 bases, with 15 bases separating them. The CDR3 loop reads CASSPGSNRGQPQHF. The CDR3 region has the DNA TGTGCCAGCTCACCTGGGTCCAATAGGGGTCAGCCCCAGCATTTT. The entire variable domain, with the rest obtained from reference TRBV18 and TRBJ1-5, is as follows: NAGVMQNPRHLVRRRGQEARLRCSPMKGHSHVYWYRQLPEEGLKFMVYLQKENIIDESGMPKERFSAEFPKEGPSILRIQQVVRGDSAAYFCASSPGSNRGQPQHFGDGTRLSIL.

This clone showed up just a few times. The chain has TRBV6-7 and TRBJ1-2; D possibly corresponds to TRBD1 (5 bases). TRBV6-7 falls under the ORF class, with uncertain function. This CDR3 region has 13 residues. V shed 4 bases and J shed 8 bases, with 14 bases lying between them. The CDR3 bases are TGTGCCAGCAGTTCCCAGACAGTAAGAGGCTACACCTTC. It specifies CASSSQTVRGYTF.

The rearrangement uses TRBV4-1 and TRBJ2-7, with D possibly matching TRBD2 (5 bases). The germline V gene encodes CDR1 MGHRA and CDR2 YSYEKL. V dropped 1 base and J dropped 1 base, with 11 bases sitting between them. The CDR3 covers 15 residues. Here the CDR3 DNA reads TGCGCCAGCAGCCAAGGCCGGGGTTCGTCCTACGAGCAGTACTTC. Translated: CASSQGRGSSYEQYF.

CDR3 sequence (DNA): TGCGCCAGCAGCGCTAACAGGGGGCGGGAGAATGGCTACACCTTC. This translates into CASSANRGRENGYTF. The chain employs TRBV5-1 and TRBJ1-2; the match to TRBD1 covers 9 bases. The CDR3 is made up of 15 amino acids. Germline trimming cut 4 bases from V and 6 bases from J; bases unmatched to any gene: 10. Germline V CDR1 and CDR2: SGHRS, YFSETQ.

The gene calls are TRBV29-1 and TRBJ2-7; 9 bases are a match to TRBD1. This CDR3 has 14 amino acids. In germline, CDR1 is SQVTM, CDR2 ANQGSEA. J lost 5 bases, V lost 7 bases, and 12 bases had no gene match. The chain's CDR3 is CSATSTGGLDEQYF. CDR3 coding DNA: TGCAGCGCCACCTCGACAGGGGGTCTGGACGAGCAGTACTTC.

This clone has ten or more counts. Other DNA sequences in this sample translate to the same CDR3. This chain connects TRBV9 to TRBJ2-7; no clear D gene. CDR1 SGDLS and CDR2 YYNGEE come from the germline V gene. With 2 bases removed from V and 3 bases from J, the gap between germline ends came to 9 bases. This CDR3 is built from 13 residues. DNA for the CDR3: TGTGCCAGCAGCGTTGCAGATTACTACGAGCAGTACTTC. Translation: CASSVADYYEQYF.

This clone was picked up a small number of times. The V and J genes are TRBV18 and TRBJ1-1, with D perhaps TRBD1 (5 bases). Per germline, CDR1 KGHSH and CDR2 LQKENI. The CDR3 contains 13 residues. With 10 bases removed from V and 1 base from J, the gap between germline ends came to 13 bases. The CDR3, as DNA: TGTGCCACCAAAACCGGGGGGAACACTGAAGCTTTCTTT. Translating gives CATKTGGNTEAFF.

CDR3 nucleotides: TGCAGGACTAGGGGCGATAGCTCCTACAATGAGCAGTTCTTC. Translated, it gives CRTRGDSSYNEQFF. This sequence joins TRBV29-1 and TRBJ2-1; D possibly corresponds to TRBD2 (6 bases). CDR1 and CDR2 from the germline V gene are SQVTM and ANQGSEA. This CDR3 comprises 14 residues.

DNA of the CDR3: TGTGCCAGCAGTATACAGGGTTTGGCGCAGGAAAAACTGTTTTTT. Its protein is CASSIQGLAQEKLFF. The chain recombines TRBV28 with TRBJ1-4, with D possibly being TRBD1 (6 bases). CDR3 size: 15 residues. Germline V gene lookup returns CDR1 MDHEN and CDR2 SYDVKM. V was cut by 5 bases and J by 8 bases, with 18 bases left in between.

V usage is TRBV5-1 and J usage is TRBJ1-4, with D unresolved. Trimming removed 10 bases at V and 0 bases at J, with 13 bases between. Germline lookup yields CDR1 SGHRS and CDR2 YFSETQ. The CDR3 contains 14 residues. CDR3 sequence reads: CACNRGTTNEKLFF. For the CDR3, the DNA is TGCGCCTGTAATCGGGGTACAACTAATGAAAAACTGTTTTTT. Combining the CDR3 with reference TRBV5-1 and TRBJ1-4 gives the whole variable domain KAGVTQTPRYLIKTRGQQVTLSCSPISGHRSVSWYQQTPGQGLQFLFEYFSETQRNKGNFPGRFSGRQFSNSRSEMNVSTLELGDSALYLCACNRGTTNEKLFFGSGTQLSVL.

The V call is TRBV6-8, the J call TRBJ1-5; a possible D gene is TRBD1 (5 bases). The V and J ends lost 5 bases and 4 bases respectively, with 12 bases between them. Germline V CDR1 and CDR2: MNHGY, SAAAGT. This CDR3 is built from 14 residues. The CDR3 loop is CASSVLDSNQPQHF. CDR3 DNA sequence: TGTGCCAGCAGTGTACTCGACAGTAATCAGCCCCAGCATTTT.

This clone has ten or more counts. The V and J genes are TRBV6-8 and TRBJ2-7, with TRBD1 matching 7 bases. The CDR3 contains 14 residues. The J segment lost 2 bases and the V segment lost 4 bases, leaving 5 bases of the junction unmatched. Germline V gives CDR1 MNHGY, CDR2 SAAAGT. CDR3 region: CASSSLGQPYEQYF. As DNA, the CDR3 is TGTGCCAGCAGTTCCCTGGGACAGCCCTACGAGCAGTACTTC.

The chain couples TRBV29-1 to TRBJ2-1, with D unclear. In germline, CDR1 is SQVTM, CDR2 ANQGSEA. The CDR3 has 15 amino acids. The ends were cut back, 3 bases at V and 10 bases at J, with 22 bases in the middle. In DNA form, the CDR3 reads TGCAGCGTTGATTCCGCGTTAAACGCTCCAATAGAGCAGTTCTTC. It encodes CSVDSALNAPIEQFF.

This clone was found many times. The V gene is TRBV11-3, the J gene TRBJ2-3, with TRBD2 identical over 10 bases. Germline trimming cut 2 bases from V and 5 bases from J; bases unmatched to any gene: 4. The CDR3 has 15 residues. Germline CDR1 reads SGHNT; CDR2 reads YENEEA. CDR3 region: CASSLSGGAVDTQYF. In DNA form, the CDR3 reads TGTGCCAGCAGCTTAAGCGGGGGGGCCGTAGATACGCAGTATTTT.

This clone was recorded a few times. The chain recombines TRBV9 with TRBJ2-5, with 8 bases identical to TRBD2. Germline V gene sequence: CDR1 SGDLS, CDR2 YYNGEE. CDR3 length: 14 amino acids. The ends lost 4 bases at V and 4 bases at J; junction bases unmatched: 6. The CDR3 here is CASSPRGAGETQYF. CDR3 in DNA: TGTGCCAGCAGCCCGCGGGGGGCGGGAGAGACCCAGTACTTC. Combining the CDR3 with reference TRBV9 and TRBJ2-5 gives the whole variable domain DSGVTQTPKHLITATGQRVTLRCSPRSGDLSVYWYQQSLDQGLQFLIQYYNGEERAKGNILERFSAQQFPDLHSELNLSSLELGDSALYFCASSPRGAGETQYFGPGTRLLVL.

The V and J genes are TRBV28 and TRBJ2-1, with D possibly TRBD1 on 5 matching bases. Trimming took off 4 bases at V and 4 bases at J, with 11 bases between the two ends. Germline V gene data show CDR1 as MDHEN and CDR2 as SYDVKM. The CDR3 totals 14 residues. The CDR3, as DNA: TGTGCCAGCAGTTCCCCAGGGCGGTACAATGAGCAGTTCTTC. Protein sequence: CASSSPGRYNEQFF.

This clone was detected many times. The rearrangement joins TRBV11-3 to TRBJ1-1; D perhaps matches TRBD1 (6 bases). This CDR3 spans 14 amino acids. The V gene lost 0 bases and the J gene lost 2 bases, with 7 bases spanning the gap. In germline, CDR1 is SGHNT, CDR2 YENEEA. Written as DNA, the CDR3 is TGTGCCAGCAGCTTAGAAGGGGGAAACACTGAAGCTTTCTTT. Translating gives CASSLEGGNTEAFF.

This clone has a handful of counts. This chain uses TRBV11-1 with TRBJ2-3; maybe TRBD1 (5 bases). This CDR3 region has 14 residues. Germline V gene sequence: CDR1 SGHAT, CDR2 FQDESV (reference sequence). Trimming left V 9 bases short and J 0 bases short, with 13 bases between. In nucleotides, the CDR3 is TGTGCCAGTCAGGGAAGGGTGAGCACAGATACGCAGTATTTT. It translates to CASQGRVSTDTQYF.

J is TRBJ2-3 and V is TRBV10-2; 10 bases match TRBD2. The CDR3 extends over 14 amino acids. Germline trimming cut 7 bases from V and 6 bases from J; bases unmatched to any gene: 7. CDR1 WSHSY and CDR2 SAAADI come from the germline V gene. The CDR3 sequence is CASKASGGADTQYF. The CDR3 coding sequence is TGCGCCAGCAAGGCCAGCGGGGGGGCTGATACGCAGTATTTT.

V and J are TRBV9 and TRBJ2-5, with 8 bases that match TRBD1. Trimming at V came to 4 bases and at J to 2 bases, leaving 4 bases not matched to a gene. The germline V gene has CDR1 SGDLS and CDR2 YYNGEE. The CDR3 spans 14 residues. The DNA for the CDR3 is TGTGCCAGCAGCCTGACAGGGGTACAAGAGACCCAGTACTTC. Its translation: CASSLTGVQETQYF.

This sequence joins TRBV5-1 and TRBJ2-2; D perhaps matches TRBD1 (5 bases). The CDR3 spans 17 residues. CDR1 SGHRS and CDR2 YFSETQ come from the germline V gene. Trimming pared 0 bases from V and 3 bases from J, leaving 15 bases between. Here the CDR3 DNA reads TGCGCCAGCAGCTTGGTTCGACAGCACCTCTACACCGGGGAGCTGTTTTTT. The encoded protein is CASSLVRQHLYTGELFF.

This chain links TRBV12-5 with TRBJ1-1; 7 bases are shared with TRBD1. Germline V CDR1 and CDR2: LGHNT, FRNRAP. The V and J ends lost 6 bases and 1 base, in that order; junction bases with no gene match: 11. CDR3 length: 16 amino acids. CDR3 sequence: CASGWDSSGANTEAFF. The DNA for the CDR3 is TGTGCTAGTGGGTGGGACAGTAGTGGTGCGAACACTGAAGCTTTCTTT. The whole variable domain, remainder taken from reference TRBV12-5 and TRBJ1-1, is DARVTQTPRHKVTEMGQEVTMRCQPILGHNTVFWYRQTMMQGLELLAYFRNRAPLDDSGMPKDRFSAEMPDATLATLKIQPSEPRDSAVYFCASGWDSSGANTEAFFGQGTRLTVV.

At least ten counts were recorded for this clone. This sample also contains other DNA sequences that code for the same CDR3. The rearrangement uses TRBV6-7 and TRBJ1-1; no firm D call. TRBV6-7 is reported as an ORF; its role is uncertain. CDR3 length: 11 residues. The germline V and J ends were trimmed by 6 bases and 5 bases, with 7 bases remaining between them. The CDR3 nucleotides read TGTGCCAGCAGCCTGTGGACTGAAGCTTTCTTT. It specifies CASSLWTEAFF.

This chain links TRBV11-3 with TRBJ2-5; the D gene is possibly TRBD2 (6 bases). Trimming cost V 3 bases and J 5 bases, with 19 bases left between them. There are 16 residues in the CDR3. CDR1 is SGHNT and CDR2 is YENEEA in the germline V gene. The CDR3 DNA reads TGTGCCAGCAGCTTCTCATCGCGGGACTCTCGGGAGACCCAGTACTTC. As protein: CASSFSSRDSRETQYF.

CDR3 coding DNA: TGTGCCAGTAACCACAGGGGACGCAATCAGCCCCAGCATTTT. The encoded protein is CASNHRGRNQPQHF. The rearrangement links TRBV19 to TRBJ1-5, with 7 bases fitting TRBD1. The trim removed 7 bases at V and 2 bases at J, leaving 5 bases unmatched. Per the germline V gene, CDR1 is LNHDA and CDR2 is SQIVND (reference sequence). CDR3 length: 14 residues.